The present T cell receptor (beta chain) was sequenced within a study of T cells in Graves' hyperthyroidism and ophthalmopathy. V was trimmed by 5 bases and J by 7 bases, leaving 15 bases between them. In germline, CDR1 is SGHNT, CDR2 YENEEA. The CDR3 sequence is 14 residues long. TCR beta CDR3 sequences were amplified from RNA transcripts. The TCR CDR3 first-round RT-PCR relied on the HTBI primer set. TCRdb analysed the multiplex PCR reads with MiXCR anew, one entry per CDR3 protein. The table has under 450,000 distinct CDR3 sequences, approximately 15% seen once; the top ten hold around 7%. On this clonotype itself: Its antigen is unidentified.

Findings and caveats of the study: Median prediction lead before ophthalmopathy onset was about 6.3 months with the model. The majority of expanded thyroid clonotypes above 0.001 also appeared in blood.

Over 18 months, lack of ophthalmopathy progression marked Graves' hyperthyroidism as stable. The receptor's source is a woman aged 18-35 years with Graves' hyperthyroidism. Material: blood. The V and J genes are TRBV11-3 and TRBJ2-1; D possibly corresponds to TRBD2 (5 bases). The CDR3 bases are TGTGCCAGCAGCCAAGACTATATAGGGAATGAGCAGTTCTTC. This translates into CASSQDYIGNEQFF.